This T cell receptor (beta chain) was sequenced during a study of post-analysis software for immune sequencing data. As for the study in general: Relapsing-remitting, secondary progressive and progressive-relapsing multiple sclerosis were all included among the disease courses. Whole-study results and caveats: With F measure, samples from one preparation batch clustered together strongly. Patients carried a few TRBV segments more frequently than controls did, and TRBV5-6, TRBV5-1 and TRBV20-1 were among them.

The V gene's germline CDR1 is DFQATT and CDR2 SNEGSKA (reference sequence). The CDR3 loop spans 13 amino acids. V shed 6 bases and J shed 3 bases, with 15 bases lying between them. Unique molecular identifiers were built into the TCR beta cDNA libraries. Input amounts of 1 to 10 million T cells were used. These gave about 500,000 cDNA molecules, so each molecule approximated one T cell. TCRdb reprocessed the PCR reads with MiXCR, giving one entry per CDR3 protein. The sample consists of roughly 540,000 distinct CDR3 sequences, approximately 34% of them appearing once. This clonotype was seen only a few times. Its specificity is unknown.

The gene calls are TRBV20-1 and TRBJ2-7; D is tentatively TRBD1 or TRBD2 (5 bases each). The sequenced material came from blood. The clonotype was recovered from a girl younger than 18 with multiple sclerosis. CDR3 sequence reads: CSATRDGIYEQYF. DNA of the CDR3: TGCAGTGCAACCCGGGACGGTATCTACGAGCAGTACTTC.